Presented here are 28 T cell receptor beta chains from one specimen sequenced in a study of blood T cell repertoires in COVID-19. Profiling relied on immunoSEQ multiplex PCR, and the TCRdb table lists in-frame clones only, not all of them. The data show a few hundred thousand clones, with 75% to 85% seen just once and about 1.5% held by the top ten. Sequencing was performed on peripheral blood. These receptors were taken from a woman aged 40 to 55 who had recovered from COVID-19.

The J gene is TRBJ2-7, the V gene TRBV11-2; 8 nucleotides line up with TRBD1. Losses at the gene ends were 2 bases for V and 6 bases for J; bases not matched to a gene: 6. CDR3 size: 14 residues. Germline CDR1 reads SGHAT; CDR2 reads FQNNGV. The CDR3 is CASSLLAGGGEQYF. The DNA of the CDR3 is TGTGCCAGCAGCTTATTGGCAGGGGGCGGCGAGCAGTACTTC.

The chain recombines TRBV3-1 (or the pseudogene TRBV3-2) with TRBJ2-5, with 9 bases lining up with TRBD2. The germline V gene encodes CDR1 LGHDT and CDR2 YNNKEL (reference sequence). The CDR3 extends over 14 amino acids. Trimming at V came to 1 base and at J to 5 bases, leaving 2 bases not matched to a gene. As DNA, the CDR3 is TGTGCCAGCAGCCAAGGTGGACTAGCGGAGACCCAGTACTTC. Translated: CASSQGGLAETQYF.

The rearrangement links TRBV19 to TRBJ1-1; no clear D gene. V lost 1 base and J 3 bases, leaving 9 bases between the germline ends. Germline CDR1 LNHDA, CDR2 SQIVND (reference sequence). This CDR3 is 14 amino acids long. The CDR3, as DNA: TGTGCCAGTAGTATAGCCTTCCGGGACACTGAAGCTTTCTTT. As protein: CASSIAFRDTEAFF.

The chain joins TRBV7-6 to TRBJ1-1, with D hard to call. Germline CDR1 SGHVS, CDR2 FNYEAQ. The CDR3 sequence is 13 residues long. The V end was cut by 5 bases, the J end by 1 base, with 8 bases between. The CDR3 here is CASSGGPNTEAFF. In nucleotides, the CDR3 is TGTGCCAGCAGCGGAGGGCCGAACACTGAAGCTTTCTTT.

The gene calls are TRBV15 and TRBJ1-5, with D unclear. Germline V CDR1 and CDR2: LNHNV, YYDKDF (reference sequence). Trimming removed 6 bases at V and 7 bases at J, with 16 bases between. The CDR3 sequence is 14 residues long. DNA of the CDR3: TGTGCCACCAGATCGCTCTGGGGAGGCCAGCCCCAGCATTTT. The encoded protein is CATRSLWGGQPQHF.

As for this clone: This sample includes further DNA sequences coding for the same CDR3. V is TRBV5-1 and J is TRBJ2-1; 10 nucleotides line up with TRBD2. With 0 bases clipped from V and 6 bases from J, the junction kept 3 bases outside the gene matches. CDR1 and CDR2 from the germline V gene are SGHRS and YFSETQ. CDR3 length equals 15 residues. The CDR3 spells CASSLALAGVNEQFF. DNA of the CDR3: TGCGCCAGCAGCTTGGCGCTAGCGGGGGTCAATGAGCAGTTCTTC. The full variable domain, with the rest looked up from reference TRBV5-1 and TRBJ2-1, is KAGVTQTPRYLIKTRGQQVTLSCSPISGHRSVSWYQQTPGQGLQFLFEYFSETQRNKGNFPGRFSGRQFSNSRSEMNVSTLELGDSALYLCASSLALAGVNEQFFGPGTRLTVL.

Concerning this clone: Distinct nucleotide sequences in the sample also encode this CDR3. The chain links TRBV5-4 to TRBJ1-2; 7 bases agree with TRBD1. The length of the CDR3 is 13 residues. Germline CDR1 is SGHNT and CDR2 is YYREEE (reference sequence). J lost 3 bases, V lost 4 bases, and 3 bases had no gene match. The CDR3 loop reads CASSRDSDYGYTF. DNA of the CDR3: TGTGCCAGCAGCCGGGACAGCGACTATGGCTACACCTTC.

This clone was seen only once. The chain employs TRBV28 and TRBJ2-2; the D gene is possibly TRBD1 (6 bases). Trimming cost V 3 bases and J 7 bases, with 21 bases left between them. The length of the CDR3 is 17 residues. The germline V gene has CDR1 MDHEN and CDR2 SYDVKM. For the CDR3, the DNA is TGTGCCAGCAGTTTCTCCATAGTAGGGGGTTTCGGCGGGGAGCTGTTTTTT. Translation gives CASSFSIVGGFGGELFF.

This clone was picked up one time. The chain employs TRBV19 and TRBJ1-2; possible D gene TRBD1, 6 bases. Germline CDR1 is LNHDA and CDR2 is SQIVND (reference sequence). The CDR3 runs to 14 residues. Trimming cost V 9 bases and J 4 bases, with 18 bases left between them. CDR3 DNA sequence: TGTGCCAGCACCACAGGGACCATACTCTATGGCTACACCTTC. Its translation: CASTTGTILYGYTF.

This clone was detected only a few times. The chain employs TRBV10-1 and TRBJ2-7; D is ambiguous. CDR1 is WNHNN and CDR2 is SYGVQD in the germline V gene (reference sequence). Trimming removed 6 bases from V and 0 bases from J, with 9 bases in between. The CDR3 spans 13 residues. CDR3 coding DNA: TGCGCCAGCAGCTATGACAACTCCTACGAGCAGTACTTC. It specifies CASSYDNSYEQYF.

The DNA for the CDR3 is TGTGCCAGCAGCTGGACAGGGGGCAGTAATGGAAACACCATATATTTT. This codes for CASSWTGGSNGNTIYF. The genes are TRBV7-6 and TRBJ1-3; 11 bases line up with TRBD1. Germline V CDR1 and CDR2: SGHVS, FNYEAQ. The CDR3 length is 16 residues. V lost 4 bases to trimming and J lost 3 bases; unmatched junction nucleotides: 5.

In this sample, this clone turned up a few times. The chain employs TRBV12-3 or TRBV12-4 and TRBJ2-7, with 8 bases aligning to TRBD1. This CDR3 is built from 13 residues. V shed 6 bases and J 4 bases; nucleotides not matched to a gene: 5. Here the CDR3 reads CASSSWTGYEQYF. The CDR3 DNA follows: TGTGCCAGCAGCTCCTGGACAGGGTACGAGCAGTACTTC.

At least ten counts were recorded for this clone. V usage is TRBV6-4 and J usage is TRBJ1-6; D call uncertain. The CDR3 is made up of 15 amino acids. The V end lost 0 bases, the J end lost 6 bases, and 9 bases lay between the germline ends. CDR1 and CDR2 from the germline V gene are MRHNA and SNTAGT. CDR3 in DNA: TGTGCCAGCAGTGACTCGGCAGAACCTAATTCACCCCTCCACTTT. This codes for CASSDSAEPNSPLHF.

The rearrangement uses TRBV7-2 and TRBJ2-5, with 7 bases identical to TRBD1. Trimming removed 3 bases from V and 5 bases from J; junction bases left unmatched: 3. This CDR3 has 13 residues. Germline V gives CDR1 SGHTA, CDR2 FQGNSA. CDR3: CASSLGQMETQYF. The DNA for the CDR3 is TGTGCCAGCAGCTTGGGACAGATGGAGACCCAGTACTTC.

This chain connects TRBV19 to TRBJ1-1; TRBD1 is a possible D gene (5 bases). CDR1 and CDR2 (germline): LNHDA, SQIVND (reference sequence). This CDR3 is 14 amino acids long. V lost 5 bases and J 1 base, leaving 11 bases between the germline ends. CDR3: CASSLEGPNTEAFF. Here the CDR3 DNA reads TGTGCCAGTAGTTTGGAGGGACCGAACACTGAAGCTTTCTTT.

The chain recombines TRBV28 with TRBJ1-1; 8 bases agree with TRBD1. In germline, CDR1 is MDHEN, CDR2 SYDVKM. This CDR3 is 14 amino acids long. With 8 bases clipped from V and 1 base from J, the junction kept 6 bases outside the gene matches. Written as DNA, the CDR3 is TGTGCCAGCCGACAGGGGCCGGAGAACACTGAAGCTTTCTTT. It yields the protein CASRQGPENTEAFF.

The V and J genes are TRBV4-2 and TRBJ2-1, with 8 bases fitting TRBD1. From germline, CDR1 is LGHNA and CDR2 YNFKEQ. The CDR3 is 19 amino acids. Trimming removed 2 bases from V and 1 base from J; junction bases left unmatched: 13. CDR3 sequence (DNA): TGTGCCAGCAGCCAAAAATCTGACAGGGGCCAGGGATCCTACAATGAGCAGTTCTTC. Translation: CASSQKSDRGQGSYNEQFF.

The chain has TRBV6-5 and TRBJ2-1, with 9 positions matching TRBD2. Trimming removed 6 bases from V and 6 bases from J; junction bases left unmatched: 6. CDR3 length: 14 residues. CDR1 and CDR2 from the germline V gene are MNHEY and SVGAGI. DNA of the CDR3: TGTGCCAGCAGGACCGGCGGGGGGGTCAATGAGCAGTTCTTC. It codes for CASRTGGGVNEQFF.

This rearrangement joins TRBV5-1 to TRBJ1-2; tentatively, D is TRBD1 (5 bases). Between the trimmed V and J ends, which lost 2 bases and 7 bases, there was a span of 12 bases. CDR1 is SGHRS and CDR2 is YFSETQ in the germline V gene. The CDR3 is 13 residues long. The DNA for the CDR3 is TGCGCCAGCAGCTTTGGGGGGGAGAGTGGCTACACCTTC. Its protein is CASSFGGESGYTF.

This clone was detected ten times or more. J is TRBJ1-2 and V is TRBV7-9; TRBD1 agrees at 7 bases. CDR3 length equals 11 residues. Losses at the gene ends were 8 bases for V and 14 bases for J; bases not matched to a gene: 11. The germline V gene encodes CDR1 SEHNR and CDR2 FQNEAQ (reference sequence). This chain's CDR3 is CASDLGQTFTF. The CDR3 nucleotides are TGTGCCAGCGACTTGGGACAGACCTTTACCTTC.

The chain uses TRBV6-5 and TRBJ1-1; the D is unclear. CDR1 and CDR2 from the germline V gene are MNHEY and SVGAGI. The germline V and J ends were trimmed by 6 bases and 3 bases, with 14 bases remaining between them. The CDR3 runs 14 residues. The CDR3 DNA follows: TGTGCCAGCAGCCCGAGTGTAGGAGACACTGAAGCTTTCTTT. Translated, it gives CASSPSVGDTEAFF.

CDR3 loop: CASSPPGGTDTQYF. Written as DNA, the CDR3 is TGTGCCAGCAGCCCCCCCGGGGGCACAGATACGCAGTATTTT. The chain combines TRBV3-1 (or the pseudogene TRBV3-2) with TRBJ2-3; possible D gene TRBD2, 5 bases. The V end lost 4 bases, the J end lost 1 base, and 9 bases lay between the germline ends. The germline V gene encodes CDR1 LGHDT and CDR2 YNNKEL (reference sequence). CDR3 size: 14 residues.

The V call is TRBV7-2, the J call TRBJ2-5; no clear D. Trimming cost V 5 bases and J 4 bases, with 17 bases left between them. From germline, CDR1 is SGHTA and CDR2 FQGNSA. The CDR3 has 15 residues. CDR3 nucleotides: TGTGCCAGCAGCCCCTCGTCCCTTTTCCGAGAGACCCAGTACTTC. Its translation is CASSPSSLFRETQYF. The full variable domain, its missing parts supplied by reference TRBV7-2 and TRBJ2-5, is GAGVSQSPSNKVTEKGKDVELRCDPISGHTALYWYRQSLGQGLEFLIYFQGNSAPDKSGLPSDRFSAERTGGSVSTLTIQRTQQEDSAVYLCASSPSSLFRETQYFGPGTRLLVL.

The chain recombines TRBV12-3 or TRBV12-4 with TRBJ2-4; the D gene is possibly TRBD1 (5 bases). This CDR3 is 13 amino acids long. The V end was cut by 6 bases, the J end by 3 bases, with 9 bases between. For the CDR3, the DNA is TGTGCCAGCAGCCAGGGTGGCAAAAACATTCAGTACTTC. It codes for CASSQGGKNIQYF.

V gene TRBV3-1 (or the pseudogene TRBV3-2) combines with J gene TRBJ1-1; the D gene is possibly TRBD1 (5 bases). V lost 7 bases and J lost 1, with 13 bases in between. The germline gives CDR1 LGHDT, CDR2 YNNKEL (reference sequence). CDR3 size: 14 residues. CDR3 region: CASTPWGENTEAFF. DNA of the CDR3: TGTGCCAGCACCCCCTGGGGGGAGAACACTGAAGCTTTCTTT.

The chain uses TRBV2 and TRBJ2-7; D is unclear. Germline CDR1 is SNHLY and CDR2 is FYNNEI. The CDR3 runs 16 residues. Trimming took 0 bases from V and 5 from J, leaving 17 bases between them. The CDR3 sequence: CASSEALFPAAHEQYF. As DNA, the CDR3 is TGTGCCAGCAGTGAAGCGCTTTTTCCGGCGGCCCACGAGCAGTACTTC.

This clone was picked up a small number of times. The V call is TRBV10-3, the J call TRBJ2-7, with 11 bases identical to TRBD2. J gave up 1 base and V 1 base, and 9 bases lay outside the gene matches. Germline CDR1 ENHRY, CDR2 SYGVKD. The CDR3 is made up of 18 amino acids. Here the CDR3 DNA reads TGTGCCATCAGTGAGTGGGTAGCGGGGGGGAGTTCGTCCTACGAGCAGTACTTC. This translates into CAISEWVAGGSSSYEQYF.

This chain joins TRBV24-1 and TRBJ2-1, with 10 bases that match TRBD2. The CDR3 covers 15 residues. Per germline, CDR1 KGHDR and CDR2 SFDVKD. The V segment lost 3 bases and the J segment 6 bases; nucleotides outside the gene matches: 4. CDR3 bases: TGTGCCACCAGTGATGTTAGCGGGGGGATCAATGAGCAGTTCTTC. Translating it yields CATSDVSGGINEQFF.